Following are 8 T cell receptor beta chains from one sample sequenced in a study of T cell responses to AZD1222 COVID-19 vaccine. Generated by immunoSEQ multiplex PCR, the TCRdb table keeps only in-frame clones and is missing some. The sample lists over 75,000 clones, more than 90% occurring once. The sample consisted of peripheral blood, taken on day 0 of AZD1222 vaccination. The receptors originated from an adult in good health.

This clone was observed a few times. This chain uses TRBV4-2 with TRBJ2-5, with TRBD2 matching over 14 bases. This CDR3 has 16 amino acids. The J segment lost 3 bases and the V segment lost 4 bases, leaving 4 bases of the junction unmatched. Germline lookup yields CDR1 LGHNA and CDR2 YNFKEQ. The DNA for the CDR3 is TGTGCCAGCAGCCCCGGGACTAGCGGGAGAGAAGAGACCCAGTACTTC. Translated, it gives CASSPGTSGREETQYF.

The chain couples TRBV27 to TRBJ1-5; D unclear. Germline loops: CDR1 MNHEY, CDR2 SMNVEV (reference sequence). The CDR3 consists of 15 residues. V lost 3 bases and J lost 1, with 10 bases in between. The CDR3 DNA reads TGTGCCAGCAGTTTGGAAGGGCTGAGCAATCAGCCCCAGCATTTT. This sequence encodes CASSLEGLSNQPQHF.

This chain connects TRBV5-1 to TRBJ2-3; weak D call: TRBD2 (5 bases). Germline CDR1 reads SGHRS; CDR2 reads YFSETQ. Trimming shortened V by 3 bases and J by 6 bases, and 14 bases separated the two germline ends. The CDR3 contains 14 residues. The CDR3 loop is CASSSTRASDTQYF. In DNA form, the CDR3 reads TGCGCCAGCAGCTCAACTAGGGCTTCTGATACGCAGTATTTT.

The gene calls are TRBV11-2 and TRBJ2-7; tentatively, D is TRBD2 (5 bases). V was pared by 1 base and J by 1 base, with 8 bases between. The V gene's germline CDR1 is SGHAT and CDR2 FQNNGV. The CDR3 covers 14 residues. In DNA form, the CDR3 reads TGTGCCAGCAGCTTAGGCGGGCAGTCCTACGAGCAGTACTTC. It encodes CASSLGGQSYEQYF.

This chain uses TRBV9 with TRBJ2-2; no reliable D call. CDR1 is SGDLS and CDR2 is YYNGEE in the germline V gene. This CDR3 has 14 residues. Between the trimmed V and J ends, which lost 1 base and 1 base, there was a span of 5 bases. DNA for the CDR3: TGTGCCAGCAGCGTAACCCAGAACACCGGGGAGCTGTTTTTT. It specifies CASSVTQNTGELFF.

In the case of this clone: Other DNA sequences in the sample encode the same CDR3. The rearrangement joins TRBV5-1 to TRBJ1-2; 8 bases are shared with TRBD1. V shed 0 bases and J 2 bases; nucleotides not matched to a gene: 3. Germline values: CDR1 SGHRS, CDR2 YFSETQ. This CDR3 has 15 residues. CDR3 in DNA: TGCGCCAGCAGCTTGGAAGGACAGGGAAACTATGGCTACACCTTC. This translates into CASSLEGQGNYGYTF.

This rearrangement joins TRBV6-6 to TRBJ1-1; TRBD1 aligns across 9 bases. There are 13 residues in the CDR3. Per the germline V gene, CDR1 is MNHNY and CDR2 is SVGAGI (reference sequence). V shed 8 bases and J 1 base; nucleotides not matched to a gene: 2. CDR3 loop: CASGQGKNTEAFF. CDR3 bases: TGTGCCAGCGGACAGGGGAAGAACACTGAAGCTTTCTTT.

The genes are TRBV3-1 (or the pseudogene TRBV3-2) and TRBJ2-3; no firm D call. Trimming removed 5 bases at V and 0 bases at J, with 18 bases between. Germline-derived CDR1 and CDR2 are LGHDT and YNNKEL (reference sequence). The CDR3 consists of 17 residues. The CDR3 region is CASSALDGRSSTDTQYF. CDR3 bases: TGTGCCAGCAGCGCCTTGGACGGAAGATCTAGCACAGATACGCAGTATTTT.